This TCR beta chain stems from a study of cytomegalovirus exposure and HLA in healthy donors. Concerning this clone: Its antigen remains unidentified.

This PCR relied on a set of 60 Vbeta primers and 13 Jbeta primers. Measured with immunoSEQ multiplex PCR; TCRdb has only the in-frame clones, and not every one. Of about 160,000 clones listed, about four fifths were seen once; the top ten hold roughly 4.4%. Study-wide results and limits: Upon later analysis, TCR association rates were observed to vary by HLA locus, being highest for DRB1 and lowest for HLA-C. A list of 150 to 200 TCR beta chains associated with cytomegalovirus was given.

The clonotype was recovered from a man aged 30 to 45 in good health and CMV-seronegative. Sequenced: PBMCs.

The CDR3 DNA reads as TGTGCCAGCAGTTCTCAGGGAGGGGCCTACGAGCAGTACTTC. Amino acid sequence: CASSSQGGAYEQYF. The gene calls are TRBV28 and TRBJ2-7; 7 bases align to TRBD2. The CDR3 consists of 14 residues. Germline V gene data show CDR1 as MDHEN and CDR2 as SYDVKM. The trim removed 4 bases at V and 2 bases at J, leaving 5 bases unmatched.